Below, 8 T cell receptor beta chains from the same sample are listed, as sequenced in a study of naive and memory T cell subsets (dated by TCRdb to 2016 to 2017). To prepare the library, UMI-ligation and nested PCR was applied. TCRdb lists the instrument as Illumina MiSeq. An equimolar mix of two oligonucleotides covering both TRBC1 and TRBC2 was used as the beta constant-region primer. Four rounds of PCR, combining the SP2 primer with nested alpha and beta constant-region primers, were used to amplify the ligated cDNA. Using fastp trimming at Q25 and MiXCR clonotype assembly, TCRdb reanalyzed the public sequencing data and kept in-frame beta chains. All rows with the same CDR3 protein become a single entry with the most common DNA and genes. Recorded for this sample are around 140,000 distinct CDR3 sequences; 22% of them occurred a single time. Together, the top ten hold roughly 0.1% of the sample.

No antigen has been identified for these receptors. Broad study findings and their caveats: A few larger clonotypes were present in naive repertoires, particularly the CD8 repertoires, and these clonotypes were possibly memory cells re-expressing CD45RA.

The specimen was naive CD4+ T cells from blood. Explained via the paper, the cell subset or site label denotes: naive T cells, CD45RA high CD27+. The source of these receptors is a human donor in good health.

The gene calls are TRBV6-2 or TRBV6-3 and TRBJ2-1; 13 nucleotides match TRBD2. Trimming cost V 6 bases and J 0 bases; bases outside gene matches: 5. This CDR3 region has 17 residues. Germline V gene sequence: CDR1 MNHEY, CDR2 SVGEGT. In nucleotides, the CDR3 is TGTGCCAGCAGGGGGACTAGCGGGACGAGCTCCTACAATGAGCAGTTCTTC. Its protein product is CASRGTSGTSSYNEQFF.

The sample holds many counts of this clonotype. The chain recombines TRBV10-1 with TRBJ1-1, with D unresolved. V lost 5 bases and J 1 base, leaving 8 bases between the germline ends. In germline, CDR1 is WNHNN, CDR2 SYGVQD (reference sequence). CDR3 length: 13 amino acids. The CDR3 DNA is TGCGCCAGCAGTAGGACCAAGAACACTGAAGCTTTCTTT. Translation: CASSRTKNTEAFF.

V and J are TRBV7-9 and TRBJ2-3; 7 bases agree with TRBD2. Per the germline V gene, CDR1 is SEHNR and CDR2 is FQNEAQ (reference sequence). J lost 2 bases, V lost 5 bases, and 16 bases had no gene match. There are 18 residues in the CDR3. Here the CDR3 reads CASSPIIQLAGVTDTQYF. In DNA, the CDR3 is TGTGCCAGCAGCCCGATCATTCAGTTGGCGGGAGTCACAGATACGCAGTATTTT.

This clonotype was seen a handful of times. The genes are TRBV30 and TRBJ1-5; no definite D call. The CDR3 sequence is 12 residues long. V gave up 0 bases and J gave up 9 bases, with 9 bases separating them. CDR1 is GTSNPN and CDR2 is SVGIG in the germline V gene (reference sequence). The CDR3 region is CAWSVHGRPQHF. Written as DNA, the CDR3 is TGTGCCTGGAGTGTACACGGGAGGCCCCAGCATTTT. Together with reference TRBV30 and TRBJ1-5, the CDR3 gives the full variable domain: SQTIHQWPATLVQPVGSPLSLECTVEGTSNPNLYWYRQAAGRGLQLLFYSVGIGQISSEVPQNLSASRPQDRQFILSSKKLLLSDSGFYLCAWSVHGRPQHFGDGTRLSIL.

In its sample, this clonotype was seen many times. The V call is TRBV29-1, the J call TRBJ1-2; D uncertain. The germline V gene has CDR1 SQVTM and CDR2 ANQGSEA. This CDR3 region has 11 residues. V was clipped by 3 bases and J by 5 bases, with 7 bases between them. This CDR3 is CSVDRTYGYTF. Here the CDR3 DNA reads TGCAGCGTTGACAGAACTTATGGCTACACCTTC.

This clonotype was seen a few times. The V gene is TRBV3-1, the J gene TRBJ2-1; 7 nucleotides line up with TRBD2. The CDR3 is made up of 15 amino acids. CDR1 LGHDT and CDR2 YNNKEL come from the germline V gene (reference sequence). V shed 1 base and J 7 bases; nucleotides not matched to a gene: 7. For the CDR3, the DNA is TGTGCCAGCAGCCAAGGGCGCGGGAGTTGGAATGAGCAGTTCTTC. This sequence encodes CASSQGRGSWNEQFF.

This clonotype was picked up a small number of times. V and J are TRBV2 and TRBJ2-1, with TRBD2 matching over 8 bases. The CDR3 loop spans 15 amino acids. CDR1 and CDR2 (germline): SNHLY, FYNNEI. J gave up 9 bases and V 6 bases, and 13 bases lay outside the gene matches. The CDR3 region is CASRELAADYGEQFF. CDR3 DNA: TGTGCCAGCAGGGAACTAGCGGCCGATTACGGTGAGCAGTTCTTC.

This clonotype was recorded a few times. The gene calls are TRBV12-3 or TRBV12-4 and TRBJ2-3; D is unclear. The CDR3 has 13 residues. Trimming cost V 3 bases and J 11 bases, with 15 bases left between them. CDR3 DNA sequence: TGTGCCAGCAGTTTTGCAGACCCGGGTAAGCAGTATTTT. This sequence encodes CASSFADPGKQYF.